A selection of T cell receptor beta chains follows, all from one sample in a study of response to subunit inactivated influenza vaccine. Via MiXCR, TCRdb re-called the RT-PCR reads, giving one row per CDR3 protein. The table records approximately 250,000 distinct CDR3 sequences, 12% of them present only once. The sequenced sample was non-naive T cells sorted from PBMCs, obtained 14 to 15 days before vaccination. The receptors come from a man aged 50-59 years who received an inactivated influenza vaccine. Each CDR3 is given with its conserved first and last residue. A D gene is named only where the DNA matches it firmly. A clone size is listed for some rows: how often the clone was seen (once, few, many), or a class if it is expanded.

len | abundance | j_gene | v_gene | d_gene | CDR3nt | CDR3aa
15 | few | TRBJ1-4 | TRBV5-4 | - | TGTGCCAGCAGCACAATGGACGGAGCTAATGAAAAACTGTTTTTT | CASSTMDGANEKLFF
16 | few | TRBJ1-5 | TRBV6-2/TRBV6-3 | - | TGTGCCAGCAGTGCCCCGGACGTTTGGGGCAATCAGCCCCAGCATTTT | CASSAPDVWGNQPQHF
13 | many | TRBJ2-1 | TRBV4-3 | TRBD2 | TGCGCCAGCAGCCAAGATGGACTAGCGACTCAGTTCTTC | CASSQDGLATQFF
18 | - | TRBJ2-2 | TRBV5-1 | TRBD1 | TGCGCCAGCAGCTGGCTATCGACCGGGACAGGTAACACCGGGGAGCTGTTTTTT | CASSWLSTGTGNTGELFF
15 | many | TRBJ2-5 | TRBV7-9 | - | TGTGCCAGCAGCTTAGATCCTCGGTCCCAAGAGACCCAGTACTTC | CASSLDPRSQETQYF
14 | many | TRBJ2-7 | TRBV10-3 | TRBD2 | TGTGCCATCAGTGAAGGACTAGCGGAACACGAGCAGTACTTC | CAISEGLAEHEQYF
15 | - | TRBJ2-7 | TRBV2 | TRBD1 | TGTGCCAGCACTCGGACTGGACAGGGGGTCTACGAGCAGTACTTC | CASTRTGQGVYEQYF
14 | few | TRBJ2-3 | TRBV7-6 | TRBD2 | TGTGCCAGCACCGGACTAGCGGGAACAGATACGCAGTATTTT | CASTGLAGTDTQYF
16 | many | TRBJ2-1 | TRBV20-1 | - | TGCAGTGCTAAAATTCCAGCGGCCAGCTCCTACAATGAGCAGTTCTTC | CSAKIPAASSYNEQFF
15 | - | TRBJ2-7 | TRBV5-8 | - | TGTGCCAGCAGCTTGGTGGGGGATTCGGCCTACGAGCAGTACTTC | CASSLVGDSAYEQYF
16 | few | TRBJ2-1 | TRBV19 | - | TGTGCCAGTAGTATTGGACTGGAGGGGGCTTACAATGAGCAGTTCTTC | CASSIGLEGAYNEQFF
16 | few | TRBJ2-7 | TRBV2 | - | TGTGCCAGCAGTGAATTGGCGCCCGGGGTCCCCTGCGAGCAGTACTTC | CASSELAPGVPCEQYF
12 | few | TRBJ2-7 | TRBV20-1 | - | TGCAGTGCTAGACTGGACAGCTACGAGCAGTACTTC | CSARLDSYEQYF
16 | - | TRBJ2-5 | TRBV9 | - | TGTGCCAGCAGCGTAGTGGCTAGCGAACCTCAAGAGACCCAGTACTTC | CASSVVASEPQETQYF
13 | few | TRBJ1-1 | TRBV27 | - | TGTGCCAGCAGACCCTACACCTACACTGAAGCTTTCTTT | CASRPYTYTEAFF
13 | many | TRBJ2-3 | TRBV7-9 | - | TGTGCCAGCAGCTTTAGTGGGAGAGATACGCAGTATTTT | CASSFSGRDTQYF
16 | - | TRBJ2-1 | TRBV3-1 | - | TGTGCCAGCAGCCAAGACGGGGATAGTAGGGTCAATGAGCAGTTCTTC | CASSQDGDSRVNEQFF
13 | - | TRBJ1-5 | TRBV2 | - | TGTGCCAGTCACAGGGAAAGCAATCAGCCCCAGCATTTT | CASHRESNQPQHF
17 | - | TRBJ2-1 | TRBV6-2/TRBV6-3 | TRBD2 | TGTGCCAGCAGTTACTCGGTCGAAGGACTAGCGGGCTATGAGCAGTTCTTC | CASSYSVEGLAGYEQFF
13 | - | TRBJ2-1 | TRBV14 | - | TGTGCCAGCAGCCTGGTAGCGAACAATGAGCAGTTCTTC | CASSLVANNEQFF
18 | few | TRBJ2-7 | TRBV4-2 | TRBD1 | TGTGCCAGCAGCCGATTGGGACAGGCCGGTCCGAGCTCCTACGAGCAGTACTTC | CASSRLGQAGPSSYEQYF
15 | few | TRBJ2-1 | TRBV12-3/TRBV12-4 | - | TGTGCCAGCAGTCCGCCCGCAGGAAAGTACAATGAGCAGTTCTTC | CASSPPAGKYNEQFF
12 | many | TRBJ1-4 | TRBV12-3/TRBV12-4 | - | TGTGCCAGCAGCTTCCTGAATGAAAAACTGTTTTTT | CASSFLNEKLFF
16 | - | TRBJ2-1 | TRBV5-1 | - | TGCGCCAGCAGCCCTGATTCCGCAGGCGCCTACAATGAGCAGTTCTTC | CASSPDSAGAYNEQFF
18 | many | TRBJ2-5 | TRBV20-1 | TRBD2 | TGCAGTGCCGTACTGGGACTAGCGGGAGGGGGTATTCTCGGGACCCAGTACTTC | CSAVLGLAGGGILGTQYF
14 | many | TRBJ2-7 | TRBV28 | - | TGTGCCAGCAGTGCGTACGGGGGCTCCTACGAGCAGTACTTC | CASSAYGGSYEQYF
14 | - | TRBJ2-1 | TRBV29-1 | TRBD2 | TGCAGCGTTGAAGGACTAGCGTATTACAATGAGCAGTTCTTC | CSVEGLAYYNEQFF
14 | many | TRBJ2-3 | TRBV5-1 | - | TGCGCCACAGCACGACAGACTAGCACAGATACGCAGTATTTT | CATARQTSTDTQYF